The 27 T cell receptor beta chains reported below all come from one sample, sequenced in a study of metastatic and nonmetastatic thyroid tumors. No patient received treatment before thyroid surgery. TCRdb recomputed clones from the PCR reads via MiXCR. The sample shows approximately 16,000 clones, about 31% of them seen only once. Input material: tumor tissue. These receptors all come from a female donor with papillary thyroid cancer or a benign thyroid nodule (not recorded which). Some clones in this sample may be carry-over from other donors' samples.

The rearrangement uses TRBV6-9 and TRBJ1-5; no definite D call. Trimming shortened V by 5 bases and J by 3 bases, and 8 bases separated the two germline ends. This CDR3 has 13 residues. The germline V gene encodes CDR1 MNHGY and CDR2 SVAAGI. In DNA form, the CDR3 reads TGTGCCAGCAGTGAATGGGACAATCAGCCCCAGCATTTT. Translation: CASSEWDNQPQHF.

This clone was seen ten or more times. The chain combines TRBV30 with TRBJ1-5; D is unclear. The CDR3 extends over 13 amino acids. Germline CDR1 reads GTSNPN; CDR2 reads SVGIG (reference sequence). V shed 5 bases and J shed 0 bases, with 8 bases lying between them. The CDR3 DNA sequence: TGTGCCTGGGCCCCCGATAGCAATCAGCCCCAGCATTTT. It is translated as CAWAPDSNQPQHF.

Note on this clone: At one of its ends the junction is not consistent with the germline gene, which may arise from a read error. This chain joins TRBV24-1 and TRBJ2-5; D could derive from TRBD1 or TRBD2 (5 bases each). Germline values: CDR1 KGHDR, CDR2 SFDVKD. This CDR3 has 14 amino acids. Here the CDR3 DNA reads TGTGCCTCCAGTTATCTGGGACCCCCTGAGACCCAGTACTTC. Its translation is CASSYLGPPETQYF.

V usage is TRBV5-1 and J usage is TRBJ2-2, with D unresolved. Germline V gene data show CDR1 as SGHRS and CDR2 as YFSETQ. The ends were cut back, 3 bases at V and 7 bases at J, with 10 bases in the middle. The CDR3 totals 13 residues. CDR3 sequence: CASSYPQNGELFF. The CDR3 nucleotides read TGCGCCAGCAGCTACCCGCAGAACGGGGAGCTGTTTTTT.

This clone was seen ten or more times. This sequence joins TRBV3-1 and TRBJ1-1; D uncertain. The CDR3 consists of 12 residues. Germline CDR1 and CDR2: LGHDT and YNNKEL (reference sequence). V shed 4 bases and J shed 0 bases, with 3 bases lying between them. CDR3 nucleotides: TGTGCCAGCAGCCTCATGAACACTGAAGCTTTCTTT. Amino acids: CASSLMNTEAFF.

This chain links TRBV12-3 or TRBV12-4 with TRBJ2-7, with TRBD1 matching 8 bases. CDR3 length equals 14 residues. Trimming removed 4 bases from V and 6 bases from J; junction bases left unmatched: 8. CDR3 nucleotide sequence: TGTGCCAGCAGTTCCGGACAGGGTGGGACCGAGCAGTACTTC. It specifies CASSSGQGGTEQYF.

This rearrangement joins TRBV28 to TRBJ1-1; 8 bases are a match to TRBD1. The CDR3 is 17 residues long. Germline lookup yields CDR1 MDHEN and CDR2 SYDVKM. Losses at the gene ends were 6 bases for V and 0 bases for J; bases not matched to a gene: 12. The CDR3 sequence is CASSKLGQGHMNTEAFF. Here the CDR3 DNA reads TGTGCCAGCAGCAAACTTGGACAGGGTCACATGAACACTGAAGCTTTCTTT.

V usage is TRBV29-1 and J usage is TRBJ2-1; either TRBD1 or TRBD2 may supply D (5 bases each). Germline CDR1 SQVTM, CDR2 ANQGSEA. Trimming pared 3 bases from V and 16 bases from J, leaving 13 bases between. The CDR3 length is 10 residues. The CDR3 sequence is CSVEMGDHFF. CDR3 coding DNA: TGCAGCGTTGAGATGGGGGATCACTTCTTC.

This chain connects TRBV5-8 to TRBJ1-2; 10 nucleotides match TRBD1. Germline trimming cut 9 bases from V and 4 bases from J; bases unmatched to any gene: 12. Germline lookup yields CDR1 SGHTS and CDR2 YDEGEE. The CDR3 is 15 amino acids. CDR3 bases: TGTGCCAATCGACAGGGGGCGCGGGTGACCTATGGCTACACCTTC. Translating gives CANRQGARVTYGYTF.

The chain recombines TRBV7-2 with TRBJ2-7; 9 bases line up with TRBD1. CDR1 and CDR2 (germline): SGHTA, FQGNSA. The J segment lost 3 bases and the V segment lost 0 bases, leaving 3 bases of the junction unmatched. This CDR3 has 15 residues. The CDR3 loop reads CASSLAWDRVYEQYF. Written as DNA, the CDR3 is TGTGCCAGCAGCTTAGCGTGGGACAGGGTCTACGAGCAGTACTTC.

By share, this clone ranks as medium-sized (0.01 to 0.1%). The genes are TRBV14 and TRBJ2-6; D gene ambiguous. The germline gives CDR1 SGHDN, CDR2 FVKESK. This CDR3 is 17 amino acids long. The V and J ends lost 2 bases and 0 bases respectively, with 11 bases between them. DNA for the CDR3: TGTGCCAGCAGCCAAATGCAGGCGAGCTCTGGGGCCAACGTCCTGACTTTC. Translated, it gives CASSQMQASSGANVLTF.

V and J are TRBV6-1 and TRBJ2-7, with TRBD1 matching 9 bases. J was trimmed by 3 bases and V by 5 bases; bases with no gene match: 8. The CDR3 consists of 15 residues. Germline lookup yields CDR1 MNHNS and CDR2 SASEGT. The CDR3 DNA reads TGTGCCAGCAGTCGGGACTTGGGACAGGGCTACGAGCAGTACTTC. It codes for CASSRDLGQGYEQYF.

This chain uses TRBV29-1 with TRBJ1-2; 7 bases line up with TRBD1. The trim removed 2 bases at V and 1 base at J, leaving 4 bases unmatched. Germline CDR1 reads SQVTM; CDR2 reads ANQGSEA. The CDR3 loop spans 14 amino acids. The DNA of the CDR3 is TGCAGCGTTGAAAAGGGGGCGGATAACTATGGCTACACCTTC. Translated: CSVEKGADNYGYTF.

This clone was observed at least ten times. A much larger clone is a single base away; this may be a read error. The genes are TRBV30 and TRBJ2-1; D is possibly TRBD1 or TRBD2 (5 bases each). This CDR3 region has 13 residues. The germline CDR1 and CDR2 sequences are GTSNPN and SVGIG (reference sequence). As DNA, the CDR3 is TGTACCGGCCCCGGGACCTCGTACAATGAGCAGTTCTTC. This gives the protein CTGPGTSYNEQFF.

This clone is termed large. The chain joins TRBV6-1 to TRBJ1-2; the D is unclear. CDR3 length equals 15 residues. The germline V and J ends were trimmed by 8 bases and 2 bases, with 18 bases remaining between them. Germline values: CDR1 MNHNS, CDR2 SASEGT. The CDR3 reads CASVLYPMGNYGYTF. The DNA of the CDR3 is TGTGCCAGCGTCCTTTACCCGATGGGGAACTATGGCTACACCTTC.

This clone was seen ten or more times. The chain combines TRBV5-4 with TRBJ2-3; 11 bases match TRBD1. Germline V lookup: CDR1 SGHNT, CDR2 YYREEE (reference sequence). The V segment lost 3 bases and the J segment 2 bases; nucleotides outside the gene matches: 2. This CDR3 contains 15 residues. CDR3 loop: CASSWTGGVTDTQYF. Here the CDR3 DNA reads TGTGCCAGCAGCTGGACAGGGGGCGTCACAGATACGCAGTATTTT. Full variable domain (remainder filled in from reference TRBV5-4 and TRBJ2-3): ETGVTQSPTHLIKTRGQQVTLRCSSQSGHNTVSWYQQALGQGPQFIFQYYREEENGRGNFPPRFSGLQFPNYSSELNVNALELDDSALYLCASSWTGGVTDTQYFGPGTRLTVL.

In this sample, this clone turned up a few times. The chain employs TRBV27 and TRBJ2-3; D possibly corresponds to TRBD2 (5 bases). This CDR3 spans 17 amino acids. V lost 5 bases and J lost 0, with 18 bases in between. The germline V gene has CDR1 MNHEY and CDR2 SMNVEV (reference sequence). CDR3 protein: CASSPTAAGASTDTQYF. DNA of the CDR3: TGTGCCAGCAGTCCGACGGCGGCGGGCGCTAGCACAGATACGCAGTATTTT.

CDR3 protein: CAWKTGGGYTF. The CDR3 DNA reads as TGTGCCTGGAAAACAGGAGGAGGCTACACCTTC. The gene calls are TRBV30 and TRBJ1-2; D might be TRBD1 (5 bases). V was trimmed by 4 bases and J by 8 bases, leaving 11 bases between them. Germline CDR1 reads GTSNPN; CDR2 reads SVGIG (reference sequence). CDR3 length equals 11 residues.

The rearrangement links TRBV5-1 to TRBJ2-1; 7 bases line up with TRBD2. The V and J ends lost 7 bases and 5 bases, in that order; junction bases with no gene match: 9. The V gene's germline CDR1 is SGHRS and CDR2 YFSETQ. The CDR3 runs 14 residues. CDR3 in DNA: TGCGCCAGCTACACCGGGACTAACCACAATGAGCAGTTCTTC. Translated: CASYTGTNHNEQFF.

The J gene is TRBJ1-1, the V gene TRBV6-2 or TRBV6-3; D remains ambiguous. From germline, CDR1 is MNHEY and CDR2 SVGEGT. This CDR3 is built from 10 residues. The V and J ends lost 6 bases and 6 bases respectively, with 5 bases between them. The chain's CDR3 is CASRASEAFF. The DNA of the CDR3 is TGTGCCAGCAGGGCCTCTGAAGCTTTCTTT.

The rearrangement uses TRBV7-3 and TRBJ2-1; no reliable D call. The CDR3 consists of 13 residues. V was trimmed by 4 bases and J by 9 bases, leaving 13 bases between them. Per germline, CDR1 SGHTA and CDR2 FQGTGA. CDR3 amino acids: CASSSQAVGEQFF. The DNA for the CDR3 is TGTGCCAGCAGCTCCCAAGCAGTCGGTGAGCAGTTCTTC. The variable domain in full, completed from reference TRBV7-3 and TRBJ2-1, reads GAGVSQTPSNKVTEKGKYVELRCDPISGHTALYWYRQSLGQGPEFLIYFQGTGAADDSGLPNDRFFAVRPEGSVSTLKIQRTERGDSAVYLCASSSQAVGEQFFGPGTRLTVL.

The rearrangement joins TRBV7-2 to TRBJ2-7; 7 bases match TRBD2. The germline V gene has CDR1 SGHTA and CDR2 FQGNSA. V lost 5 bases to trimming and J lost 4 bases; unmatched junction nucleotides: 11. The CDR3 extends over 15 amino acids. The chain's CDR3 is CASSPRGGSVYEQYF. In nucleotides, the CDR3 is TGTGCCAGCAGCCCCCGGGGCGGGAGCGTGTACGAGCAGTACTTC.

This clone was observed a few times. The chain employs TRBV2 and TRBJ1-5, with D hard to call. Looked up from germline, CDR1 is SNHLY and CDR2 is FYNNEI. Trimming shortened V by 4 bases and J by 1 base, and 8 bases separated the two germline ends. The CDR3 consists of 14 residues. The CDR3 region has the DNA TGTGCCAGCAGTGGGGCATCGAGCAATCAGCCCCAGCATTTT. Its translation: CASSGASSNQPQHF.

The chain recombines TRBV24-1 with TRBJ2-1, with unresolved D. Trimming took 1 base from V and 6 from J, leaving 6 bases between them. The CDR3 contains 13 residues. CDR1 is KGHDR and CDR2 is SFDVKD in the germline V gene. CDR3: CATSDFKSNEQFF. Written as DNA, the CDR3 is TGTGCCACCAGTGATTTTAAGAGCAATGAGCAGTTCTTC.

At least ten counts were recorded for this clone. This rearrangement joins TRBV12-3 or TRBV12-4 to TRBJ2-1; TRBD2 is a possible D gene (5 bases). The CDR3 runs to 17 residues. V was shortened by 6 bases and J by 6 bases, with 24 bases between the two germline ends. The DNA for the CDR3 is TGTGCCAGCAGCCCCCCGGTATATGCTAGCTGGAGCAATGAGCAGTTCTTC. It translates to CASSPPVYASWSNEQFF.

Comments on this clone: The sample has other DNA sequences that encode this CDR3 too. The chain's CDR3 is CSARDRGRGYEQYF. The CDR3 coding sequence is TGCAGTGCGCGTGACAGGGGGCGAGGATACGAGCAGTACTTC. The chain employs TRBV20-1 and TRBJ2-7; 10 bases are shared with TRBD1. V was pared by 6 bases and J by 4 bases, with 9 bases of the junction left unmatched. The CDR3 is 14 amino acids. Germline V gene sequence: CDR1 DFQATT, CDR2 SNEGSKA (reference sequence).

The sample holds many counts of this clone. CDR3 DNA: TGTGCCAGCAGCTTCAGGGGGACAGGAGGCTACACTGAAGCTTTCTTT. This translates into CASSFRGTGGYTEAFF. The chain uses TRBV5-6 and TRBJ1-1; TRBD1 matches 8 bases. Germline CDR1 is SGHDT and CDR2 is YYEEEE. With 2 bases clipped from V and 3 bases from J, the junction kept 9 bases outside the gene matches. This CDR3 comprises 16 residues.